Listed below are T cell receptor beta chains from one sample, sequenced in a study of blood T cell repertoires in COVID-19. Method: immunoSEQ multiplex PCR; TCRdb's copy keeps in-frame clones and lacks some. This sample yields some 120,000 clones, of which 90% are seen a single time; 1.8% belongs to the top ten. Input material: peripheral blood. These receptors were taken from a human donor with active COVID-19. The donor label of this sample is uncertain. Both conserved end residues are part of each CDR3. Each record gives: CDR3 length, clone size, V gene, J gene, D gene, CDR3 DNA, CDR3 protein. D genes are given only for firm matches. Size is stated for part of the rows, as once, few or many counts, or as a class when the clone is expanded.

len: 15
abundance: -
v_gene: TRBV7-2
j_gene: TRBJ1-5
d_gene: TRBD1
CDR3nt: TGTGCCAGCAGCTTGTCCAGGGGGAGGTATCAGCCCCAGCATTTT
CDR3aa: CASSLSRGRYQPQHF

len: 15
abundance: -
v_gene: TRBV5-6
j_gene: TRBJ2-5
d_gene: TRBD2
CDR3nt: TGTGCCAGCAGCCGACTAGCGGGGAGCCAAGAGACCCAGTACTTC
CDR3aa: CASSRLAGSQETQYF

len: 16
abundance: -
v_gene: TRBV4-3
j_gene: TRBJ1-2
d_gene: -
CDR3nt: TGCGCCAGCAGCCAAGATCTAAGCAGTCCCTACTACGGCTACACCTTC
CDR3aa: CASSQDLSSPYYGYTF

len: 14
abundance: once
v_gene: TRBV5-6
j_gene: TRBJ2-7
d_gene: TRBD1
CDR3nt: TGTGCCAGCAGCTTGGGACAGGGCCCCTACGAGCAGTACTTC
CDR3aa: CASSLGQGPYEQYF

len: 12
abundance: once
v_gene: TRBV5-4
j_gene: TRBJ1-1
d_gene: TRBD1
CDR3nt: TGTGCCAGCAGCTTGGGCAGGGGGCAGTCTTTCTTT
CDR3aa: CASSLGRGQSFF

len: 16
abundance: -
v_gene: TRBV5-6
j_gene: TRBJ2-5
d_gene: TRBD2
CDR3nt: TGTGCCAGCAGCCGATTAGCGGGGGGGCCTGGTGAGACCCAGTACTTC
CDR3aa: CASSRLAGGPGETQYF

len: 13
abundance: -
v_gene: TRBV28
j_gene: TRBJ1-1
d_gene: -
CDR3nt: TGTGCCAGCAGTTTACAGGGTCACACTGAAGCTTTCTTT
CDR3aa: CASSLQGHTEAFF

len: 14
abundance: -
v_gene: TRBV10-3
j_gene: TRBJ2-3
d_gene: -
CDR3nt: TGTGCCATCAGTGATGTGGGGCACACAGATACGCAGTATTTT
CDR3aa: CAISDVGHTDTQYF

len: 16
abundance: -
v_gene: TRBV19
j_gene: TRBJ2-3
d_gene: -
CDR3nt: TGTGCCAGTAGTATTCCGGCGGGCCAACAGAGAGATACGCAGTATTTT
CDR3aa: CASSIPAGQQRDTQYF

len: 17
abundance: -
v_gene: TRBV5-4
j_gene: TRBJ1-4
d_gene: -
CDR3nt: TGTGCCAGCAGCAGCCCCCAAAGTGGAGTTGCTAATGAAAAACTGTTTTTT
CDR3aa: CASSSPQSGVANEKLFF

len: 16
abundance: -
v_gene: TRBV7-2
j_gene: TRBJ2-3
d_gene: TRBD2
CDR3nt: TGTGCCAGCAGCTTACGAACTAGCGGGGGACTAGATACGCAGTATTTT
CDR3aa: CASSLRTSGGLDTQYF

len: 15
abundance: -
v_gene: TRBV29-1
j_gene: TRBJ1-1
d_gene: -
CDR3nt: TGCAGCGTTACCTTATTCAGGGATCTGAACACTGAAGCTTTCTTT
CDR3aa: CSVTLFRDLNTEAFF

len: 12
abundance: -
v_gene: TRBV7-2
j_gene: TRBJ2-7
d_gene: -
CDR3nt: TGTGCCAGCAGCAAACAGGGCTACGAGCAGTACTTC
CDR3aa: CASSKQGYEQYF

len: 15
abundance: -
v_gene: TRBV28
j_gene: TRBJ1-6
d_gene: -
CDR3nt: TGTGCCAGCAGCCTACCCGGACAAGCTAATTCACCCCTCCACTTT
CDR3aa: CASSLPGQANSPLHF

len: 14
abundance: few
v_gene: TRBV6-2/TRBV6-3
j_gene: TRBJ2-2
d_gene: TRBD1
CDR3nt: TGTGCCAGCAGCCTGGACAGGGACACCGGGGAGCTGTTTTTT
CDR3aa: CASSLDRDTGELFF

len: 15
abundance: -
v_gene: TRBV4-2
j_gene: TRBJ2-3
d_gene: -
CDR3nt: TGTGCCAGCAGCCAAGAGGGTAGCTGGGCAGATACGCAGTATTTT
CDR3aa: CASSQEGSWADTQYF

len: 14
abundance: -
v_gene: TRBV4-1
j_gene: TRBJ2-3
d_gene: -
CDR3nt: TGCGCCAGCAGACTCGGGGGTGCCACAGATACGCAGTATTTT
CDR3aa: CASRLGGATDTQYF